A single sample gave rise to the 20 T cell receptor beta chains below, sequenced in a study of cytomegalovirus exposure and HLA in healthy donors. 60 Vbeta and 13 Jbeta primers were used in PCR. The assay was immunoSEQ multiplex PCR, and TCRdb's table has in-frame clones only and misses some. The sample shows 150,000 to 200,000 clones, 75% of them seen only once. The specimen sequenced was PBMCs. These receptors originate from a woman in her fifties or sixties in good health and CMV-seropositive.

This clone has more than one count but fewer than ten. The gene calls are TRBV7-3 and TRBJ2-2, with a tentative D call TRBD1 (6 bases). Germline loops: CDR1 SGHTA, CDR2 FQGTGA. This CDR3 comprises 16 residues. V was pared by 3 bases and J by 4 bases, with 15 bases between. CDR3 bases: TGTGCCAGCAGCTTTTCGGGGACAATCGGCACCGGGGAGCTGTTTTTT. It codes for CASSFSGTIGTGELFF.

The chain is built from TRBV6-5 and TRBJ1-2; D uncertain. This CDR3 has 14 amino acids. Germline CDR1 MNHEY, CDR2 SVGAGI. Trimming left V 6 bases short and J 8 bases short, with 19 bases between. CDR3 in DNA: TGTGCCAGCAGGAAGGACGGTATTCGGGGAGGCTACACCTTC. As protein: CASRKDGIRGGYTF.

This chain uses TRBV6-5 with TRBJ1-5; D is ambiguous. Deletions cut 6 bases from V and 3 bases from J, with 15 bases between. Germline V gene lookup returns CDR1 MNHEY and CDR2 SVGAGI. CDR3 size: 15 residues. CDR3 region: CASRKAASANQPQHF. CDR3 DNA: TGTGCCAGCAGGAAGGCGGCGTCAGCCAATCAGCCCCAGCATTTT.

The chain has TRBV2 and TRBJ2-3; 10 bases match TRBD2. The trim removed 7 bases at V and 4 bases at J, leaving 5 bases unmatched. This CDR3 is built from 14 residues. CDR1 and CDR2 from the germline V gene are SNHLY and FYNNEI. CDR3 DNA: TGTGCCAGCATTACCAGCGGGGGGGCAGATACGCAGTATTTT. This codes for CASITSGGADTQYF.

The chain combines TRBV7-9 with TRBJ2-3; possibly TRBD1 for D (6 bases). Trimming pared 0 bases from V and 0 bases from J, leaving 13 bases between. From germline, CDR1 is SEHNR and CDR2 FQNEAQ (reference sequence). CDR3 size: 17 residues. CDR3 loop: CASSLAIGGPSTDTQYF. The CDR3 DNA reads TGTGCCAGCAGCTTAGCTATTGGGGGCCCTAGCACAGATACGCAGTATTTT.

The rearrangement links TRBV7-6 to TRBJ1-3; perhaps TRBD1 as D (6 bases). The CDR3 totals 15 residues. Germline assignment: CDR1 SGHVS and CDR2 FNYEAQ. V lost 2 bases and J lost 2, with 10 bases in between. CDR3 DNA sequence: TGTGCCAGCAGCTTATCGGGGGGCACTGGAAACACCATATATTTT. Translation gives CASSLSGGTGNTIYF.

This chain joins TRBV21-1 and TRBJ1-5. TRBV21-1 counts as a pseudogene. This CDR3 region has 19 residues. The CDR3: CASSKVSGGEPSQLWPQHF. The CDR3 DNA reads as TGTGCCAGCAGCAAAGTGTCGGGGGGGGAACCATCCCAATTGTGGCCCCAGCATTTT.

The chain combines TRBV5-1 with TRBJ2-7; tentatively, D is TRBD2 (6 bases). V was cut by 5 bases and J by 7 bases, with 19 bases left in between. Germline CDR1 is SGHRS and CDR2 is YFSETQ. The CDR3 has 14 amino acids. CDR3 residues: CASRRDQAVGEQYF. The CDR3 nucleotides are TGCGCCAGCAGGCGGGACCAGGCGGTGGGGGAGCAGTACTTC.

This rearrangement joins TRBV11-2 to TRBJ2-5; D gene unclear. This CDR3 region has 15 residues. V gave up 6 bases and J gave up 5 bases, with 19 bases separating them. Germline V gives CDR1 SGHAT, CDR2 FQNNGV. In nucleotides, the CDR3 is TGTGCCAGCAGGTCCTTCGGCCAGATCGGGGAGACCCAGTACTTC. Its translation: CASRSFGQIGETQYF. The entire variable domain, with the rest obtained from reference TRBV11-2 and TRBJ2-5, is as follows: EAGVAQSPRYKIIEKRQSVAFWCNPISGHATLYWYQQILGQGPKLLIQFQNNGVVDDSQLPKDRFSAERLKGVDSTLKIQPAKLEDSAVYLCASRSFGQIGETQYFGPGTRLLVL.

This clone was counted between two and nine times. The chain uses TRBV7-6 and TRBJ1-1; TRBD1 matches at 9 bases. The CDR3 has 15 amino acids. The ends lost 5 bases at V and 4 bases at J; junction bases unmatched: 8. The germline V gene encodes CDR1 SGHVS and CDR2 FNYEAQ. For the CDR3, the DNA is TGTGCCAGCAGCCATATCCTACAGGGGGCCACTGAAGCTTTCTTT. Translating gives CASSHILQGATEAFF.

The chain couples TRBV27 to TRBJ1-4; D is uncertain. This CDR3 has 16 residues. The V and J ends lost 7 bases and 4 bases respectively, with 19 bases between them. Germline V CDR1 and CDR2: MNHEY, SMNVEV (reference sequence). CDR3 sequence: CASTPHKSGGNEKLFF. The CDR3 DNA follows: TGTGCCAGCACTCCTCATAAGTCAGGAGGTAATGAAAAACTGTTTTTT.

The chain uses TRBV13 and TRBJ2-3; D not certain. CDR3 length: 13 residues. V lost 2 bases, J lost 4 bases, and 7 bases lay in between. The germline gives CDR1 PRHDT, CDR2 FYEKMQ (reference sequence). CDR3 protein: CASSLYQADTQYF. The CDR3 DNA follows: TGTGCCAGCAGCTTATACCAGGCAGATACGCAGTATTTT.

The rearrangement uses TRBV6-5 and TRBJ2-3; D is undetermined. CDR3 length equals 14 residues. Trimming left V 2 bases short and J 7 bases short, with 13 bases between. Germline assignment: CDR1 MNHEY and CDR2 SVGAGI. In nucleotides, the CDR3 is TGTGCCAGCAGTTACGAGGTCTACCTGAATACGCAGTATTTT. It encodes CASSYEVYLNTQYF.

CDR3 sequence reads: CATSREYSGGTDTQYF. For the CDR3, the DNA is TGTGCCACCAGCAGAGAGTACAGCGGGGGGACAGATACGCAGTATTTT. This chain connects TRBV15 to TRBJ2-3; 9 bases fit TRBD2. CDR3 length: 16 residues. Germline V CDR1 and CDR2: LNHNV, YYDKDF (reference sequence). J gave up 3 bases and V 0 bases, and 4 bases lay outside the gene matches. The full variable domain, its missing parts supplied by reference TRBV15 and TRBJ2-3, is DAMVIQNPRYQVTQFGKPVTLSCSQTLNHNVMYWYQQKSSQAPKLLFHYYDKDFNNEADTPDNFQSRRPNTSFCFLDIRSPGLGDTAMYLCATSREYSGGTDTQYFGPGTRLTVL.

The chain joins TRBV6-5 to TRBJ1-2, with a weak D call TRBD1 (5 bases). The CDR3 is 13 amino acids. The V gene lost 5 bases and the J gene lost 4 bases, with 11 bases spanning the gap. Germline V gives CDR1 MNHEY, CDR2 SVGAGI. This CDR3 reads CASSQGLVYGYTF. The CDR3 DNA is TGTGCCAGCAGTCAGGGACTGGTCTATGGCTACACCTTC.

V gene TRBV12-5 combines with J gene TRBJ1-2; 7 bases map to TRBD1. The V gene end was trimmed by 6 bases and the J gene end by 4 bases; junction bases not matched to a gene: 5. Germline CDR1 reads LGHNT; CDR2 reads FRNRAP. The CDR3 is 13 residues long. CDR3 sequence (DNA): TGTGCTAGTGGGGAGGGACAGTCCTATGGCTACACCTTC. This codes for CASGEGQSYGYTF.

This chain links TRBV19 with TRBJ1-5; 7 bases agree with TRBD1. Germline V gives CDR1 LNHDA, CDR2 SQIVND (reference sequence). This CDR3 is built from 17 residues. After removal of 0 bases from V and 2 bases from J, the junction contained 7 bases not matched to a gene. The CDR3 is CASSIDSRQGGNQPQHF. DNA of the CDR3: TGTGCCAGTAGTATAGATTCCCGACAGGGTGGCAATCAGCCCCAGCATTTT.

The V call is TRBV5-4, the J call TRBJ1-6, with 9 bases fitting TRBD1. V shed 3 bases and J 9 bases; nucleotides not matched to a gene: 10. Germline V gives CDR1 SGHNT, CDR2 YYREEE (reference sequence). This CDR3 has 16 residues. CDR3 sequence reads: CASSSGGQGQGSPLHF. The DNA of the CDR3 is TGTGCCAGCAGCTCGGGAGGACAGGGGCAAGGTTCACCCCTCCACTTT.

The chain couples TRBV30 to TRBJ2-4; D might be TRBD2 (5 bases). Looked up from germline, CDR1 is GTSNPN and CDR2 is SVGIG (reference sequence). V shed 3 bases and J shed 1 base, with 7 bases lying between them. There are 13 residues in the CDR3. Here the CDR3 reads CAWSPGAKNIQYF. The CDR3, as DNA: TGTGCCTGGAGCCCGGGGGCCAAAAACATTCAGTACTTC.

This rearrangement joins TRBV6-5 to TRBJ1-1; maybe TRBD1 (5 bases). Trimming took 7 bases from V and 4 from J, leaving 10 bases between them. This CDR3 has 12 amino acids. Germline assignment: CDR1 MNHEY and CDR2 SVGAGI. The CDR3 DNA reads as TGTGCCAGCAAGTCCGGGGGCACTGAAGCTTTCTTT. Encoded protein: CASKSGGTEAFF.